This record looks at one T cell receptor beta chain sequence and its context. This CDR3 is built from 17 residues. With V trimmed by 4 bases and J by 3 bases, 12 bases remained unmatched. The germline V gene has CDR1 MGHRA and CDR2 YSYEKL. Each ophthalmopathy patient scored at least 3 on the Clinical Activity Score and at least 4 on NOSPECS grade, with duration under 3 months. Patients with uncontrolled infections, other autoimmune diseases, pregnancy or lactation were excluded. The sample belongs to a study of T cells in Graves' hyperthyroidism and ophthalmopathy. Study at large: Peripheral blood samples were taken at initial diagnosis, prior to any treatment.

Amplification of TCR beta CDR3 regions used RNA as the template. Carried out on the TCR CDR3, a first-round RT-PCR used the HTBI primer set. TCRdb re-analysed the multiplex PCR reads in MiXCR, keeping a single row per CDR3 protein. The sample records about 640,000 distinct CDR3 sequences, 20% being singletons. The clonotype was recovered from a man aged 30 to 39 with Graves' ophthalmopathy. Sequenced: blood. The chain employs TRBV4-1 and TRBJ2-1, with 7 bases lining up with TRBD1. The CDR3 coding sequence is TGCGCCAGCAGCCTCACCAACGCAGGGGGTGTCTACAATGAGCAGTTCTTC. Amino acids: CASSLTNAGGVYNEQFF.